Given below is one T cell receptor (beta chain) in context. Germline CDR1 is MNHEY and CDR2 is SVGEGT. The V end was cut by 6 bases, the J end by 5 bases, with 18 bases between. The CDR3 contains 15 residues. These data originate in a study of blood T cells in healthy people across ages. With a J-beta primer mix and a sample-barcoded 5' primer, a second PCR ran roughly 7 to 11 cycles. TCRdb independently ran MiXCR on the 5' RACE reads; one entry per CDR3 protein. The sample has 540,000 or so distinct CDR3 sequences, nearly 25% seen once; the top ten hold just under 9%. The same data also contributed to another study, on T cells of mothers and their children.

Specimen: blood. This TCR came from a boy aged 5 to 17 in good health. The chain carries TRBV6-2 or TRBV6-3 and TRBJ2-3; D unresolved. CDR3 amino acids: CASSRLRFTLDTQYF. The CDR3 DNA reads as TGTGCCAGCAGCCGTCTCCGCTTTACCCTAGATACGCAGTATTTT.